This T cell receptor beta chain originates from a study of blood T cell repertoires in COVID-19 (dated by TCRdb to 2018 to 2021). Regarding the study in general: The collaborator samples originated in the United States, Italy and Spain and spanned the acute and convalescent phases of COVID-19. A freely available public database, intended as a resource for researchers studying the immune response to SARS-CoV-2, is where the repertoires were released. The samples were drawn from the first 160 participants of the ongoing ImmuneRACE study and from 1,254 subjects provided by 6 global collaborators. Subjects who had been exposed to COVID-19, were actively infected with it, or had recovered from it provided the deeply sampled blood TCRbeta repertoires that made up the dataset. The sample metadata nearly always contained a de-identified subject ID, COVID-19 status, age in years and sex. Where available, HLA class I and class II types were taken from metadata supplied by the sample provider and were not determined by assay-based typing. The prospective study material was composed of cDNA or gDNA derived from T cells, B-cell-depleted T cells, or PBMCs.

Cut back by 7 bases and 3 bases, the V and J ends lie 22 bases apart. CDR3 length: 17 amino acids, cysteine to phenylalanine. Only the CDR3 portion is preserved as DNA: 51 bases, with reading frame beginning at the first base. The germline V gene (reference sequence) specifies LNHDA as CDR1 and SQIVND as CDR2. TCRbeta CDR3 regions were amplified from genomic DNA by means of the immunoSEQ Assay, a bias-controlled multiplex PCR. The authors processed their data as follows. Nucleated cell counts per sample were estimated from amplification of reference gene primers within the assay. To quantify the absolute abundance of each unique TCRbeta CDR3 rearrangement, sequence reads were collapsed and filtered. For each sample, productive Simpson clonality was calculated as the square root of Simpson's diversity index over productive rearrangements. Sourced from immuneACCESS, this table was stored by TCRdb with only in-frame sequences that have V and J called. A share of the clones is absent; for the studies checked, an unresolved V gene accounts for under half, and the remainder has no known explanation. V, J and clone size derive from that table, while D and trimming were established from the DNA sequence. Counted in this sample were 250,000 to 400,000 clones; around 88% of them appeared once. The top ten clonotypes cover 1.6% of the sample.

One collaborating source in Seattle enrolled patients during active infection and followed them longitudinally through the course of disease. Collaborating institutions collected whole blood in K2EDTA tubes following their own protocols. For TCRbeta analysis, collaborator samples were shipped as frozen whole blood, as isolated PBMCs, or as DNA extracted from either sample type. The full study reports these points: Clinical and demographic metadata were provided uncurated, with the amount varying by source and participant.

In regard to this clone: Its antigen target is currently unknown. The input lacks base qualities; no much larger clone sits a single base away.

This receptor was taken from a woman aged 30 to 39 with COVID-19, enrolled during active disease. This sequence uses TRBV19 and TRBJ1-5; TRBD1 could be the D gene, as 5 bases match. The sample was peripheral blood. The encoded CDR3 is CASKVSGDPSFNQPQHF. The DNA sequence is given as TGTGCCAGTAAAGTATCGGGGGATCCCTCCTTCAATCAGCCCCAGCATTTT.